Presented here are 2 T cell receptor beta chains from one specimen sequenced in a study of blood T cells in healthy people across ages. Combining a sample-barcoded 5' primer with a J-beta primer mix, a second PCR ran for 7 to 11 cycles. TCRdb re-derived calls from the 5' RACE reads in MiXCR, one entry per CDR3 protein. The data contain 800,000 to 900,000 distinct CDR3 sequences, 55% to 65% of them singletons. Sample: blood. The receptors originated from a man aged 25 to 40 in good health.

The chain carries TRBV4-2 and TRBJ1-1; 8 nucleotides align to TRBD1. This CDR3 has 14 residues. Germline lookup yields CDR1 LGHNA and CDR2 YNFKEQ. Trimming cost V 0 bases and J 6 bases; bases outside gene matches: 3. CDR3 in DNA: TGTGCCAGCAGCCAAGAACACAGGGGGGCTGAAGCTTTCTTT. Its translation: CASSQEHRGAEAFF.

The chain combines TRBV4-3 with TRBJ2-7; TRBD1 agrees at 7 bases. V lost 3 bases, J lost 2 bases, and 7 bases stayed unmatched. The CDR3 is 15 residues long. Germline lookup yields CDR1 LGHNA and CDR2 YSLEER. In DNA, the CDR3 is TGCGCCAGCAGCCAGGGAACAGGGACAGCCTACGAGCAGTACTTC. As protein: CASSQGTGTAYEQYF.